This T cell receptor beta chain was identified during a study of blood T cell repertoires in COVID-19. Whole-study context: PBMCs, B-cell-depleted T cells, or T cells provided the cDNA or gDNA that made up the material.

The CDR3 has 18 residues. V dropped 0 bases and J dropped 6 bases, with 21 bases sitting between them. Original analysis: The authors estimated nucleated cell counts from reference gene primer amplification. TCRdb's table, derived via immunoSEQ multiplex PCR, lists solely in-frame clones and lacks some. V, J and clone size reflect that table, while D and trimming were determined from the DNA. The repertoire holds 300,000 or so clones, with roughly 90% as singletons. What was sequenced was peripheral blood. This TCR was sampled from a young man who had recovered from COVID-19. V gene TRBV23-1 combines with J gene TRBJ2-1, with D maybe TRBD2 (5 bases). TRBV23-1 is filed as an ORF, its function uncertain. The chain's CDR3 is CASSQSDRGDSTCNEQFF. In DNA form, the CDR3 reads TGCGCCAGCAGTCAATCGGATCGGGGAGACTCTACTTGCAATGAGCAGTTCTTC.